This T cell receptor beta chain stems from a study of cytomegalovirus exposure and HLA in healthy donors. General study results and limits: Previously analyzed data showed that most TCR beta V segments were productive at a frequency of about 90% or about 30%.

The PCR made use of 60 Vbeta and 13 Jbeta primers. The authors' processing: A later analysis counted tens of millions of unique TCR beta chains, about 10 million shared. Assay used: immunoSEQ multiplex PCR; TCRdb lists only in-frame clones, some missing. V, J and clone size reflect that table, while D and trimming were determined from the DNA. The profile covers roughly 150,000 clones, with 75% to 90% appearing a single time and approximately 2.4% taken by the ten largest. As concerns this clone: Its antigen remains unknown.

Germline assignment: CDR1 LGHNA and CDR2 YSLEER. V was pared by 2 bases and J by 6 bases, with 14 bases between. This CDR3 is built from 16 residues. The rearrangement uses TRBV4-3 and TRBJ1-6, with D unclear. The sequence was obtained from a male donor in good health and CMV-seronegative. Sequencing used PBMCs. Written as DNA, the CDR3 is TGCGCCAGCAGCCAACAGACGGCAGGTACTAATTCACCCCTCCACTTT. It codes for CASSQQTAGTNSPLHF.